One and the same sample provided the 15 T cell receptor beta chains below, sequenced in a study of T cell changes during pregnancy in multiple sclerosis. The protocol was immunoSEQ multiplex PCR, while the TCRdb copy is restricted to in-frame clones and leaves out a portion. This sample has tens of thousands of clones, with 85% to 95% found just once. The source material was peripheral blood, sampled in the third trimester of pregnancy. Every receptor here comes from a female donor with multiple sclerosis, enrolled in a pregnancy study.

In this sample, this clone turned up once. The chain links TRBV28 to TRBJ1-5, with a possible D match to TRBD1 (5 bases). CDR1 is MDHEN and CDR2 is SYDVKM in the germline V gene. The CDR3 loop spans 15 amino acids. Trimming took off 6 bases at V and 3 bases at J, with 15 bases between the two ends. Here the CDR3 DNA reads TGTGCCAGCAGCGACCAGGGCAGGGTCAATCAGCCCCAGCATTTT. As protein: CASSDQGRVNQPQHF.

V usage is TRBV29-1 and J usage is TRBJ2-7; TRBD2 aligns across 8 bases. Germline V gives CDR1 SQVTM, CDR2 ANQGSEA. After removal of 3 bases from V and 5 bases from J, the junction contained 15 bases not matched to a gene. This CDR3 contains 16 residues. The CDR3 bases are TGCAGCGTTGATACTGGTACTGGACTAGCTTTCGACGAGCAGTACTTC. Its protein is CSVDTGTGLAFDEQYF.

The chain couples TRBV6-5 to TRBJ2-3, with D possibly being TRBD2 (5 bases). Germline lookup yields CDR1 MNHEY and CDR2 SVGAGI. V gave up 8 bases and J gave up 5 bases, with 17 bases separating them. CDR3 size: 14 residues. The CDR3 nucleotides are TGTGCCAGCGCGGGTGGCCACATCAGAGATACGCAGTATTTT. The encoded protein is CASAGGHIRDTQYF.

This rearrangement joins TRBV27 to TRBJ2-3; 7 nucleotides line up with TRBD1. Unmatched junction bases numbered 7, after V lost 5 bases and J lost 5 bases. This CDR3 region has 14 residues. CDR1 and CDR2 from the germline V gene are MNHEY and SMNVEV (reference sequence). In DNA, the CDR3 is TGTGCCAGCAGTCAACAGGGGACGGGAGATACGCAGTATTTT. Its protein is CASSQQGTGDTQYF.

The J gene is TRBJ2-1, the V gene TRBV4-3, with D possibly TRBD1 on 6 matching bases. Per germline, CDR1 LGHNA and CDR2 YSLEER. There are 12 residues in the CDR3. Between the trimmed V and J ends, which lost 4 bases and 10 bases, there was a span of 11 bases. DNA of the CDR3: TGCGCCAGCAGCCGGGGGCCCGGAGAGCAGTTCTTC. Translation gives CASSRGPGEQFF.

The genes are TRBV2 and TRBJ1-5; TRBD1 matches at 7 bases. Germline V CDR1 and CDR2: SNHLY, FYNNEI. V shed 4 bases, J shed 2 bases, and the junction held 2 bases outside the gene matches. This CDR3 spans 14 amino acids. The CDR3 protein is CASSADRGNQPQHF. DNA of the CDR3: TGTGCCAGCAGTGCAGACAGGGGCAATCAGCCCCAGCATTTT. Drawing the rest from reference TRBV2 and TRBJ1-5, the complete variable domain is EPEVTQTPSHQVTQMGQEVILRCVPISNHLYFYWYRQILGQKVEFLVSFYNNEISEKSEIFDDQFSVERPDGSNFTLKIRSTKLEDSAMYFCASSADRGNQPQHFGDGTRLSIL.

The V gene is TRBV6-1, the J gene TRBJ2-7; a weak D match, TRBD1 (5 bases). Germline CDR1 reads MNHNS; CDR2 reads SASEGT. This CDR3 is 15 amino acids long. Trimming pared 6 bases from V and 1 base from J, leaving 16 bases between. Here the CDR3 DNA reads TGTGCCAGCAGCCCGACAGATTACGAATCCTACGAGCAGTACTTC. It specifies CASSPTDYESYEQYF.

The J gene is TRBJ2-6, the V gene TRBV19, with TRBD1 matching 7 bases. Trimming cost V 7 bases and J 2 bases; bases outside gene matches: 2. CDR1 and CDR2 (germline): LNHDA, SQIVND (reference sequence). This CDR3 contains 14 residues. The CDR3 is CASTDRAGANVLTF. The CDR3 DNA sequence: TGTGCCAGTACCGACAGGGCTGGGGCCAACGTCCTGACTTTC.

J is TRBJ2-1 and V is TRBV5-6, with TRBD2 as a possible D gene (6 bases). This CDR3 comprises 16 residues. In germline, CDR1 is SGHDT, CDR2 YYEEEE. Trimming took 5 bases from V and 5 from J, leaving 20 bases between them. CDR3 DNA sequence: TGTGCCAGCAGTTTTGGGACTCCCCACCGGGACAATGAGCAGTTCTTC. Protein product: CASSFGTPHRDNEQFF.

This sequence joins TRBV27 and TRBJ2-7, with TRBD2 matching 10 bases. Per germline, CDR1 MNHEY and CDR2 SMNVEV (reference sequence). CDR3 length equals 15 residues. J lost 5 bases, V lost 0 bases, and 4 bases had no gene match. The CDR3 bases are TGTGCCAGCAGTTTATCAGGGCTAGCGGGAGACGAGCAGTACTTC. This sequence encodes CASSLSGLAGDEQYF.

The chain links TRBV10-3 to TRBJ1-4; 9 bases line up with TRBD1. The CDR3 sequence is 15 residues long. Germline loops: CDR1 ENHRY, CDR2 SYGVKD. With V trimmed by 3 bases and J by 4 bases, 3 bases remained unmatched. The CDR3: CAISDPTGGNEKLFF. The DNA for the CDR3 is TGTGCCATCAGTGACCCGACAGGGGGTAATGAAAAACTGTTTTTT.

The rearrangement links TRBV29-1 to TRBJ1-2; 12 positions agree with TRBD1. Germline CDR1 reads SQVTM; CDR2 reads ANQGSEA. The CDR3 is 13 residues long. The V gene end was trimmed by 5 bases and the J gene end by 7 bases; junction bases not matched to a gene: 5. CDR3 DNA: TGCAGCGTTCTGGGACAGGGGGCAACTGGCTACACCTTC. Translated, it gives CSVLGQGATGYTF.

CDR3 residues: CASRPRGRSYNEQFF. CDR3 DNA sequence: TGTGCCAGCAGACCACGGGGAAGGTCCTACAATGAGCAGTTCTTC. The chain recombines TRBV28 with TRBJ2-1, with D tentatively TRBD2 (5 bases). CDR3 size: 15 residues. CDR1 and CDR2 from the germline V gene are MDHEN and SYDVKM. With 6 bases removed from V and 1 base from J, the gap between germline ends came to 13 bases.

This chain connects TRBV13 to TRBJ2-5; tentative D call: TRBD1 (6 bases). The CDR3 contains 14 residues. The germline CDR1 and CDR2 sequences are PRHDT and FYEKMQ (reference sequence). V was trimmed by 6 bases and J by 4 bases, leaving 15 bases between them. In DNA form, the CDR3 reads TGTGCCAGCAGACACAGGGCTAGGGCAGAGACCCAGTACTTC. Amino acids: CASRHRARAETQYF. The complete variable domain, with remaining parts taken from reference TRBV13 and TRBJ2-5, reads AAGVIQSPRHLIKEKRETATLKCYPIPRHDTVYWYQQGPGQDPQFLISFYEKMQSDKGSIPDRFSAQQFSDYHSELNMSSLELGDSALYFCASRHRARAETQYFGPGTRLLVL.

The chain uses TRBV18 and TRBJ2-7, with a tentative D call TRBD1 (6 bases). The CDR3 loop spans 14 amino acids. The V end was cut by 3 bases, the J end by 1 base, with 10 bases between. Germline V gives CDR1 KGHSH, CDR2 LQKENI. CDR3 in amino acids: CASSPIQGSYEQYF. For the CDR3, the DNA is TGTGCCAGCTCACCCATACAGGGTTCCTACGAGCAGTACTTC.